Shown below are 12 T cell receptor beta chains from a single sample sequenced in a study of PD-1 blockade in mismatch repair-deficient tumors. TCRdb's copy holds only in-frame clones and misses some; the assay was immunoSEQ multiplex PCR. The sample holds around 49,000 clones; over 60% are singletons and the top ten take about 3.5%. The sample here was PBMCs, taken before pembrolizumab treatment. The source of these receptors is an adult with mismatch repair-deficient cancer.

J is TRBJ2-1 and V is TRBV5-4, with a weak D call TRBD2 (5 bases). V shed 4 bases and J shed 0 bases, with 11 bases lying between them. Germline CDR1 and CDR2: SGHNT and YYREEE (reference sequence). This CDR3 region has 15 residues. The CDR3 DNA sequence: TGTGCCAGCAGCGAGGGCCCGAGCTCCTACAATGAGCAGTTCTTC. Residues: CASSEGPSSYNEQFF.

The V and J genes are TRBV6-5 and TRBJ2-7; D is ambiguous. Trimming took 0 bases from V and 0 from J, leaving 6 bases between them. The CDR3 extends over 14 amino acids. Germline-derived CDR1 and CDR2 are MNHEY and SVGAGI. The CDR3 nucleotides are TGTGCCAGCAGTTACTCTCCCTACTCCTACGAGCAGTACTTC. Its translation is CASSYSPYSYEQYF.

This clone was seen more than once but under ten times. This chain uses TRBV7-9 with TRBJ2-5, with 8 bases matching TRBD2. V was pared by 8 bases and J by 5 bases, with 7 bases of the junction left unmatched. The germline gives CDR1 SEHNR, CDR2 FQNEAQ (reference sequence). The CDR3 extends over 13 amino acids. The CDR3 loop reads CASGKAGVETQYF. CDR3 nucleotides: TGTGCCAGCGGGAAAGCGGGAGTTGAGACCCAGTACTTC.

The V call is TRBV7-6, the J call TRBJ1-1; D is undetermined. CDR3 length equals 14 residues. The V gene lost 3 bases and the J gene lost 4 bases, with 12 bases spanning the gap. CDR1 is SGHVS and CDR2 is FNYEAQ in the germline V gene. This CDR3 is CASSLSSRSTEAFF. In DNA, the CDR3 is TGTGCCAGCAGCTTGTCGTCCAGGTCCACTGAAGCTTTCTTT.

The J gene is TRBJ1-1, the V gene TRBV7-3; D call uncertain. The CDR3 has 14 amino acids. Germline CDR1 SGHTA, CDR2 FQGTGA. V was clipped by 6 bases and J by 1 base, with 12 bases between them. CDR3 DNA sequence: TGTGCCAGCAGGGCGGGGAGGGAGAACACTGAAGCTTTCTTT. Its protein is CASRAGRENTEAFF. Filled out from reference TRBV7-3 and TRBJ1-1, the complete variable domain reads GAGVSQTPSNKVTEKGKYVELRCDPISGHTALYWYRQSLGQGPEFLIYFQGTGAADDSGLPNDRFFAVRPEGSVSTLKIQRTERGDSAVYLCASRAGRENTEAFFGQGTRLTVV.

This chain connects TRBV15 to TRBJ1-4; tentatively, D is TRBD1 (5 bases). This CDR3 is 15 amino acids long. Looked up from germline, CDR1 is LNHNV and CDR2 is YYDKDF (reference sequence). Trimming cost V 1 base and J 4 bases, with 10 bases left between them. The CDR3: CATSRVQGLNEKLFF. The CDR3 nucleotides read TGTGCCACCAGCAGAGTTCAGGGCCTTAATGAAAAACTGTTTTTT.

The rearrangement links TRBV15 to TRBJ1-1, with 10 bases identical to TRBD1. V gave up 5 bases and J gave up 0 bases; unmatched junction bases: 9. Germline CDR1 LNHNV, CDR2 YYDKDF (reference sequence). The CDR3 totals 17 residues. DNA of the CDR3: TGTGCCACCAGCCTAGGGACAGGGGAGGCGATGAACACTGAAGCTTTCTTT. It specifies CATSLGTGEAMNTEAFF. Drawing the rest from reference TRBV15 and TRBJ1-1, the complete variable domain is DAMVIQNPRYQVTQFGKPVTLSCSQTLNHNVMYWYQQKSSQAPKLLFHYYDKDFNNEADTPDNFQSRRPNTSFCFLDIRSPGLGDTAMYLCATSLGTGEAMNTEAFFGQGTRLTVV.

The rearrangement joins TRBV7-3 to TRBJ2-5; TRBD2 matches 11 bases. The germline V gene has CDR1 SGHTA and CDR2 FQGTGA. The V gene end was trimmed by 5 bases and the J gene end by 1 base; junction bases not matched to a gene: 3. The CDR3 is 15 residues long. The CDR3, as DNA: TGTGCCAGCAGCCCTAGCGGGAGGATCCAAGAGACCCAGTACTTC. Protein product: CASSPSGRIQETQYF.

The chain links TRBV21-1 to TRBJ1-2; TRBD1 was called by the table and not checked on the DNA. TRBV21-1 is flagged as a pseudogene. The CDR3 sequence is 16 residues long. CDR3 loop: CASSKADTGRTYGYTF. CDR3 coding DNA: TGTGCCAGCAGCAAAGCGGATACAGGGCGCACCTATGGCTACACCTTC.

J is TRBJ1-5 and V is TRBV29-1; D perhaps matches TRBD1 (5 bases). Germline CDR1 and CDR2: SQVTM and ANQGSEA. V dropped 3 bases and J dropped 3 bases, with 18 bases sitting between them. The CDR3 is 16 residues long. CDR3 region: CSVDHWQGRFNQPQHF. Here the CDR3 DNA reads TGCAGCGTTGATCATTGGCAGGGAAGATTCAATCAGCCCCAGCATTTT. The full variable domain, completed using reference TRBV29-1 and TRBJ1-5, is SAVISQKPSRDICQRGTSLTIQCQVDSQVTMMFWYRQQPGQSLTLIATANQGSEATYESGFVIDKFPISRPNLTFSTLTVSNMSPEDSSIYLCSVDHWQGRFNQPQHFGDGTRLSIL.

The chain joins TRBV19 to TRBJ1-2; TRBD1 is a possible D gene (6 bases). This CDR3 comprises 15 residues. The V end was cut by 2 bases, the J end by 2 bases, with 12 bases between. Looked up from germline, CDR1 is LNHDA and CDR2 is SQIVND (reference sequence). CDR3 amino acids: CASSITGAGNYGYTF. The CDR3 nucleotides are TGTGCCAGTAGTATAACGGGGGCAGGGAACTATGGCTACACCTTC.

The CDR3 protein is CASSRRGDTTNEKLFF. CDR3 nucleotides: TGTGCCAGCAGCCGGAGGGGGGATACGACTAATGAAAAACTGTTTTTT. The V gene is TRBV7-2, the J gene TRBJ1-4, with a tentative D call TRBD1 (6 bases). The CDR3 has 16 amino acids. Between the trimmed V and J ends, which lost 5 bases and 2 bases, there was a span of 15 bases. Germline assignment: CDR1 SGHTA and CDR2 FQGNSA.